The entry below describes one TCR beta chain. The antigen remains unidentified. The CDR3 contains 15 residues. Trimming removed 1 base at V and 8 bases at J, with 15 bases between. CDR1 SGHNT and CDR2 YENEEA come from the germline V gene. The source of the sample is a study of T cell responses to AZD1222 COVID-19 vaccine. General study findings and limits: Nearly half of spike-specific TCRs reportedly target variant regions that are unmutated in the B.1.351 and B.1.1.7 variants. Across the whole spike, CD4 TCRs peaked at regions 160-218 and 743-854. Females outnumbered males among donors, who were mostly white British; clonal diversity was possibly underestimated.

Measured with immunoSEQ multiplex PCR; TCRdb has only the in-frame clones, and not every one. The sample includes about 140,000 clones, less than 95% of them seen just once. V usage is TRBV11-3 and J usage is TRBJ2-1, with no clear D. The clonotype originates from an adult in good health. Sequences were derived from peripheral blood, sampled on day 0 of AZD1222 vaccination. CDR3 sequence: CASSLVISGPHEQFF. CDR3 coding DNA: TGTGCCAGCAGCTTAGTCATCAGTGGGCCCCATGAGCAGTTCTTC.